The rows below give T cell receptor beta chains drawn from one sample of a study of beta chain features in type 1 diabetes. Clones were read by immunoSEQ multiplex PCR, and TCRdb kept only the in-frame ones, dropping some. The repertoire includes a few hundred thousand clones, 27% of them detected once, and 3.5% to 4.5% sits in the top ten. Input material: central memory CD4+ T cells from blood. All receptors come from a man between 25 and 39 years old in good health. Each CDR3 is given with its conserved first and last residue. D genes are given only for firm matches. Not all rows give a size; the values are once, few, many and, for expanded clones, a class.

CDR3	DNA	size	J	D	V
CASNLPWGGYTF	TGTGCCAGCAACCTCCCGTGGGGTGGCTACACCTTC	few	TRBJ1-2	.	TRBV6-1
CASSVAAGGLTGELFF	TGTGCCAGCAGCGTAGCGGCCGGGGGCTTGACCGGGGAGCTGTTTTTT	once	TRBJ2-2	.	TRBV9
CASSLVLAGGGDTQYF	TGTGCCAGCAGCTTGGTACTAGCGGGGGGAGGAGATACGCAGTATTTT	.	TRBJ2-3	TRBD2	TRBV7-9
CASSPNRLAADTQYF	TGTGCCAGCAGCCCCAACAGGCTAGCGGCAGATACGCAGTATTTT	few	TRBJ2-3	TRBD2	TRBV7-2
CSARDPYEQYF	TGCAGTGCTAGAGATCCCTACGAGCAGTACTTC	few	TRBJ2-7	.	TRBV20-1
CASSVSGTSTDTQYF	TGTGCCAGCAGCGTTAGCGGGACTAGCACAGATACGCAGTATTTT	.	TRBJ2-3	TRBD2	TRBV9
CAWSEGSGSTDTQYF	TGTGCCTGGAGTGAAGGTAGCGGAAGCACAGATACGCAGTATTTT	.	TRBJ2-3	.	TRBV30
CAISEPSGDYNEQFF	TGTGCCATCAGTGAGCCTAGCGGGGATTACAATGAGCAGTTCTTC	few	TRBJ2-1	TRBD2	TRBV10-3
CSVPGRLAAPYNEQFF	TGCAGCGTTCCCGGGCGACTAGCGGCCCCCTACAATGAGCAGTTCTTC	.	TRBJ2-1	TRBD2	TRBV29-1
CASSGEALPNYEQYF	TGTGCCAGCAGCGGAGAGGCTCTCCCGAACTACGAGCAGTACTTC	few	TRBJ2-7	.	TRBV7-2
CASSSGLAGPQETQYF	TGTGCCAGCAGTTCAGGACTAGCGGGACCCCAAGAGACCCAGTACTTC	.	TRBJ2-5	TRBD2	TRBV7-2
CASSLPGRDTQYF	TGTGCCAGCAGCTTGCCTGGTCGCGATACGCAGTATTTT	.	TRBJ2-3	.	TRBV5-4
CASSSLYGYTF	TGTGCCAGCAGTTCTCTCTATGGCTACACCTTC	.	TRBJ1-2	.	TRBV28
CAWTGYNEQFF	TGTGCCTGGACAGGCTACAATGAGCAGTTCTTC	.	TRBJ2-1	.	TRBV30
CASSHHPDEQFF	TGTGCCAGCAGCCATCACCCCGATGAGCAGTTCTTC	.	TRBJ2-1	.	TRBV5-4
CASSDRSSGNEQFF	TGTGCCAGCAGCGATCGGTCCTCTGGCAATGAGCAGTTCTTC	few	TRBJ2-1	.	TRBV9
CASSRDRESGYTF	TGCGCCAGCAGTAGGGACAGGGAGAGTGGCTACACCTTC	.	TRBJ1-2	TRBD1	TRBV10-1
CASSQGVRADQPQHF	TGTGCCAGCAGCCAAGGTGTGAGAGCCGATCAGCCCCAGCATTTT	.	TRBJ1-5	.	TRBV14
CASSFLRGRGETQYF	TGTGCCAGCAGCTTTCTCAGGGGGCGCGGGGAGACCCAGTACTTC	.	TRBJ2-5	TRBD1	TRBV7-9
CASSPGADSSYEQYF	TGTGCCAGCTCACCCGGGGCGGACAGTTCTTACGAGCAGTACTTC	.	TRBJ2-7	.	TRBV18
CASSEGSSTEAFF	TGCGCCAGCAGCGAGGGAAGCAGCACTGAAGCTTTCTTT	few	TRBJ1-1	.	TRBV5-1
CASSAHRDPHEQYF	TGTGCCAGCAGCGCACACAGGGATCCCCACGAGCAGTACTTC	.	TRBJ2-7	.	TRBV11-2
CASSLSGGAYEQYF	TGTGCCAGCAGTTTGAGCGGGGGGGCCTACGAGCAGTACTTC	.	TRBJ2-7	TRBD2	TRBV6-6
CASSWAGQINQPQHF	TGTGCCAGCAGCTGGGCGGGACAGATCAATCAGCCCCAGCATTTT	few	TRBJ1-5	TRBD1	TRBV7-9
CASSGRSGRGQGDTQYF	TGTGCCAGCAGTGGCCGCAGCGGGAGGGGGCAAGGAGATACGCAGTATTTT	few	TRBJ2-3	TRBD2	TRBV28
CASSSDPVGEQYF	TGCGCCAGCAGCTCGGACCCCGTGGGGGAGCAGTACTTC	.	TRBJ2-7	.	TRBV5-1
CASHGASYEQYF	TGCGCCAGCCACGGGGCATCCTACGAGCAGTACTTC	.	TRBJ2-7	.	TRBV10-2
CASSLGQGYEQYF	TGTGCCAGCAGTTTGGGTCAGGGATACGAGCAGTACTTC	.	TRBJ2-7	.	TRBV28
CASSFTAYNEQFF	TGTGCCAGCAGCTTTACGGCCTACAATGAGCAGTTCTTC	few	TRBJ2-1	.	TRBV5-4
CASSLSGRDYEQYF	TGTGCCAGCAGTTTAAGCGGGAGGGATTACGAGCAGTACTTC	many	TRBJ2-7	TRBD2	TRBV28
CASSRGVNQPQHF	TGTGCCAGCTCAAGAGGGGTCAATCAGCCCCAGCATTTT	.	TRBJ1-5	.	TRBV21-1
CAWASHNQPQHF	TGTGCCTGGGCTTCTCACAATCAGCCCCAGCATTTT	.	TRBJ1-5	.	TRBV30
CSVEEVGRYNEQFF	TGCAGCGTTGAAGAAGTGGGTCGGTACAATGAGCAGTTCTTC	.	TRBJ2-1	.	TRBV29-1
CASSFGAGNEQFF	TGTGCCAGCAGCTTTGGGGCGGGGAATGAGCAGTTCTTC	many	TRBJ2-1	.	TRBV7-7
CASSIGLSNYEQYF	TGTGCCAGTAGTATTGGACTATCCAACTACGAGCAGTACTTC	few	TRBJ2-7	.	TRBV19
CASSPGGGIAKNIQYF	TGTGCCAGCAGTCCCGGAGGAGGGATAGCCAAAAACATTCAGTACTTC	few	TRBJ2-4	.	TRBV27
CASETGANVLTF	TGTGCCAGCGAGACTGGGGCCAACGTCCTGACTTTC	few	TRBJ2-6	.	TRBV6-1
CATQTSLETQYF	TGTGCCACCCAGACTAGTCTGGAGACCCAGTACTTC	.	TRBJ2-5	.	TRBV6-5
CAIRSSSGSYNEQFF	TGTGCCATCAGATCTTCTAGCGGGTCCTACAATGAGCAGTTCTTC	.	TRBJ2-1	TRBD2	TRBV10-3
CASSLGAGNSNQPQHF	TGCGCCAGCAGCTTGGGGGCCGGTAATAGCAATCAGCCCCAGCATTTT	.	TRBJ1-5	.	TRBV5-1
CASSPTRTYEQYF	TGTGCCAGCAGCCCAACACGGACCTACGAGCAGTACTTC	.	TRBJ2-7	.	TRBV7-2
CASSQTSGVNNEQFF	TGTGCCAGCAGCCAAACTAGCGGGGTCAACAATGAGCAGTTCTTC	few	TRBJ2-1	TRBD2	TRBV4-2
CASSLQGFGANVLTF	TGTGCCAGCAGTCTACAGGGTTTTGGGGCCAACGTCCTGACTTTC	.	TRBJ2-6	.	TRBV7-2
CAWSKGLEEKLFF	TGTGCCTGGAGCAAGGGGCTAGAGGAAAAACTGTTTTTT	few	TRBJ1-4	.	TRBV30
CASSFGQHYGYTF	TGTGCCAGCAGTTTCGGACAGCACTATGGCTACACCTTC	.	TRBJ1-2	.	TRBV28
CAISESNAQETQYF	TGTGCCATCAGTGAGTCGAACGCGCAGGAGACCCAGTACTTC	many	TRBJ2-5	.	TRBV10-3
CASSTTGVYGYTF	TGTGCCAGCAGCACCACAGGGGTCTATGGCTACACCTTC	few	TRBJ1-2	TRBD1	TRBV5-4
CASSFRTENYGYTF	TGTGCCAGCAGCTTTAGGACAGAGAACTATGGCTACACCTTC	.	TRBJ1-2	.	TRBV5-4
CASSLISGANVLTF	TGTGCCAGCAGCTTGATCTCTGGGGCCAACGTCCTGACTTTC	few	TRBJ2-6	.	TRBV7-6
CAGQTAYYEQYF	TGTGCCGGACAAACAGCATACTACGAGCAGTACTTC	few	TRBJ2-7	.	TRBV2
CASRNRAGTEAFF	TGTGCCAGCAGGAACAGGGCGGGCACTGAAGCTTTCTTT	.	TRBJ1-1	.	TRBV6-1
CASSPLRRQGDHNEQFF	TGTGCCAGCAGTCCCCTGAGGCGGCAGGGCGATCACAATGAGCAGTTCTTC	.	TRBJ2-1	.	TRBV28
CASSQYSGSSYNEQFF	TGTGCCAGCAGCCAATATTCGGGAAGTTCATACAATGAGCAGTTCTTC	few	TRBJ2-1	.	TRBV14
CAWTHGPPRGYEQYF	TGTGCCTGGACACATGGCCCCCCGAGGGGCTACGAGCAGTACTTC	few	TRBJ2-7	.	TRBV30
CASSLDLVGAKNIQYF	TGTGCCAGCAGCTTGGACCTTGTTGGAGCCAAAAACATTCAGTACTTC	medium-sized	TRBJ2-4	.	TRBV5-4
CAGRTVNTEAFF	TGTGCCGGTCGGACAGTGAACACTGAAGCTTTCTTT	.	TRBJ1-1	.	TRBV30
CATSRDPGSGVSNQPQHF	TGTGCCACCAGCAGAGATCCTGGGTCCGGAGTTAGCAATCAGCCCCAGCATTTT	.	TRBJ1-5	.	TRBV15
CASSPPTGTDTQYF	TGTGCCAGCTCACCACCGACAGGCACAGATACGCAGTATTTT	.	TRBJ2-3	.	TRBV18
CASSGPTPPNEKLFF	TGTGCCAGCAGTGGGCCGACACCCCCTAATGAAAAACTGTTTTTT	.	TRBJ1-4	.	TRBV6-1
CASSRLSGSGHEQYF	TGTGCCAGCAGCAGATTAAGCGGGAGTGGGCACGAGCAGTACTTC	.	TRBJ2-7	TRBD2	TRBV7-2